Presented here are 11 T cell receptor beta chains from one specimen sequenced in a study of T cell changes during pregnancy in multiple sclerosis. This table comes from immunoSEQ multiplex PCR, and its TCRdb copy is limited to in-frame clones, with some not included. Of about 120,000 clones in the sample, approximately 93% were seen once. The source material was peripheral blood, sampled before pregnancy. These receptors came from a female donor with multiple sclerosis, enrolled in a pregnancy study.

CDR3 region: CASSLGLAGDTYEQYF. CDR3 sequence (DNA): TGTGCCAGCTCACTAGGACTAGCGGGAGACACCTACGAGCAGTACTTC. The chain is built from TRBV18 and TRBJ2-7; 13 bases map to TRBD2. CDR3 size: 16 residues. V shed 4 bases and J 2 bases; nucleotides not matched to a gene: 5. CDR1 is KGHSH and CDR2 is LQKENI in the germline V gene.

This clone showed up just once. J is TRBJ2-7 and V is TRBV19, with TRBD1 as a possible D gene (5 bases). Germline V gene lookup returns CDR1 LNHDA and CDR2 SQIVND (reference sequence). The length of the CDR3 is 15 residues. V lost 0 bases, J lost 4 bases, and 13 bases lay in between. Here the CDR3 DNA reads TGTGCCAGTAGTATAGACACAGGAGCGAGGTACGAGCAGTACTTC. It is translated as CASSIDTGARYEQYF.

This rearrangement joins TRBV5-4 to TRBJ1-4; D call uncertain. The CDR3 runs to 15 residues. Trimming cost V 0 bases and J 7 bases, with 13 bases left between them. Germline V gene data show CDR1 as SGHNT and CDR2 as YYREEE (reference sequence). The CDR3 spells CASSLDPYGSEKLFF. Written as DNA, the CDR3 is TGTGCCAGCAGCTTGGATCCCTACGGGAGTGAAAAACTGTTTTTT.

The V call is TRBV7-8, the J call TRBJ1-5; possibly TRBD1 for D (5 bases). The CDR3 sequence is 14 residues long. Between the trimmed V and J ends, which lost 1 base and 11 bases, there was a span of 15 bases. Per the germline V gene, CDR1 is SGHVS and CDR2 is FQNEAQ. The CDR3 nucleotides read TGTGCCAGCAGCTTAGAGTTAGGGGTTGAAGCCCAGCATTTT. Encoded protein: CASSLELGVEAQHF.

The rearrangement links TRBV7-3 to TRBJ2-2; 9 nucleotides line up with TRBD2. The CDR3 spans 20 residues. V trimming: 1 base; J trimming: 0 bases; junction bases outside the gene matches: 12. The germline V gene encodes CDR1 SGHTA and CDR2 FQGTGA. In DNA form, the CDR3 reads TGTGCCAGCAGCTTAAGGCCCCCTGGAAGCGGGGGGCCGAACACCGGGGAGCTGTTTTTT. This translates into CASSLRPPGSGGPNTGELFF.

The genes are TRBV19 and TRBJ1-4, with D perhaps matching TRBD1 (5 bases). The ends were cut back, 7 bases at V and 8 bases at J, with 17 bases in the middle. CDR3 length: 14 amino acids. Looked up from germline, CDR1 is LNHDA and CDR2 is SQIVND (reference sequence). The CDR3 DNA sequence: TGTGCCAGTAATCCCACAGGAATAGGCGAAAAACTGTTTTTT. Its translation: CASNPTGIGEKLFF. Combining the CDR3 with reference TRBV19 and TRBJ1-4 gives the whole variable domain DGGITQSPKYLFRKEGQNVTLSCEQNLNHDAMYWYRQDPGQGLRLIYYSQIVNDFQKGDIAEGYSVSREKKESFPLTVTSAQKNPTAFYLCASNPTGIGEKLFFGSGTQLSVL.

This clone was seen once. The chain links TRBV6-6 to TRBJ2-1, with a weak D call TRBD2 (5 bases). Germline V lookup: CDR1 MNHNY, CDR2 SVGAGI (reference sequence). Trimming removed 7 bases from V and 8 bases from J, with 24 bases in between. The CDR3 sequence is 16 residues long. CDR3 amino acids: CASTLSRGRSPDEQFF. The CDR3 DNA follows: TGTGCCAGCACTCTTTCTCGAGGGCGAAGTCCCGATGAGCAGTTCTTC.

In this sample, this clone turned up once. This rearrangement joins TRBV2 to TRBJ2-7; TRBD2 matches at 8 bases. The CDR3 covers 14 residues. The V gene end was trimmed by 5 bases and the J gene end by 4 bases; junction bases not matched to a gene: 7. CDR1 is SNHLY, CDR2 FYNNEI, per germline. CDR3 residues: CASSPLTSEYEQYF. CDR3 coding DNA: TGTGCCAGCAGTCCTTTGACTAGCGAGTACGAGCAGTACTTC.

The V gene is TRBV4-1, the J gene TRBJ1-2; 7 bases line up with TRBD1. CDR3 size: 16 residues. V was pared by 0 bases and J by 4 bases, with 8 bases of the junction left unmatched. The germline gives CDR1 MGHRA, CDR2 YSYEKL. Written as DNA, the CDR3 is TGCGCCAGCAGCCAAGAAACGAGGGGGCAAATCTATGGCTACACCTTC. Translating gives CASSQETRGQIYGYTF.

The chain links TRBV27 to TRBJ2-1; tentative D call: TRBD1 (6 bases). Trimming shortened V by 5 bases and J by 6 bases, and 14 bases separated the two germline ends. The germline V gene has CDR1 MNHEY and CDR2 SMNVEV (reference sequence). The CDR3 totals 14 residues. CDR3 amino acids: CASSRSRGVNEQFF. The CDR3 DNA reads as TGTGCCAGCAGTCGATCCAGGGGAGTCAATGAGCAGTTCTTC.

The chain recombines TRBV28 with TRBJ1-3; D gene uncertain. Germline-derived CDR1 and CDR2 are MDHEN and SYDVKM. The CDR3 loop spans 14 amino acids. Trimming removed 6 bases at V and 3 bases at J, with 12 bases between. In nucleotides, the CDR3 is TGTGCCAGCAGCCAGTCAAGAGGTGGAAACACCATATATTTT. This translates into CASSQSRGGNTIYF.